Here is one T cell receptor beta chain with its context. Its cognate antigen has yet to be identified. Base qualities were left out, and no much larger clone turns up one base away. This sample is drawn from a study of cytomegalovirus exposure and HLA in healthy donors (dated by TCRdb to about 2017). In the study overall: An earlier analysis of approximately 590 of the donors reported about 250 Gb of sequence data and 117 million unique TCR beta sequences from some 180 million T cells. A later analysis re-analyzed previously published TCR beta repertoires from roughly 630 donors and added high-resolution HLA genotyping to study TCR occurrence patterns. The number of donors typed differed by locus, with about 629-630 for A, B, C, DRB1 and DQB1, roughly 520 for DQA1, over 600 for DPA1, and roughly 450 for DPB1. About 300 gigabases of sequencing data and approximately 85 million unique TCR sequences were included in an early release covering 550 to 650 HLA-typed donors. Across 300 to 400 genotyped donors of the cohort, an average of 235,054 unique TCR beta nucleotide sequences per donor were sequenced, and roughly 20% of those sequences were non-productive. Among the approximately 400 genotyped donors, about 85% belonged to the genetic ancestry cluster associated with self-reported Caucasian donors. To decide whether each TCR beta V gene segment behaved as functional or pseudogenic, an earlier analysis of approximately 600 of the donors relied on high-throughput TCR beta sequencing. The T cell repertoires of 700 or so subjects were profiled by immunosequencing and related to cytomegalovirus serostatus. A handful of DR-DQ haplotypes were handled as single units for association and clustering because linkage in the cohort was strong. Alongside the repertoire data, information on donor age, sex, ethnicity and CMV serostatus was compiled. Along with the roughly 670-subject first cohort, a separate validation cohort of roughly 110 different subjects was used. In the later analysis, no new phenotypic data were used to find candidate immune exposures; instead, reliance was placed on TCR beta sequences and their occurrence across donors. HLA typing covered class I and class II loci at four-digit resolution. To predict cytomegalovirus infection status, the study brought together high-throughput TCR immunosequencing, statistical association of individual TCRs with disease status, and machine learning. Every repertoire in the discovery cohort had been generated on one and the same sequencing platform. In a later genetic analysis, genome-wide SNP genotypes for about 65% of the roughly 670 donors were used, and that subset was treated as a discovery cohort. The study aimed to test whether signatures of past pathogen exposure could be identified by cataloging public T cell receptors. Points the paper makes about the study in general: Roughly uniform sequencing depth across donors was assumed in presence/absence analyses, although this assumption may not hold. In a later analysis, several top co-occurrence clusters were reported to appear linked to parvovirus B19, influenza, CMV and Epstein-Barr virus. The earlier analysis of 587 of the donors excluded some 15 rarely observed V segments, including chromosome 9 orphons, because counts were too low. CMV serostatus was the only immune exposure information available for the cohort. A later analysis found that TCR association rates varied across HLA loci, with DRB1 alleles showing the most associated TCRs and HLA-C alleles the fewest. An earlier analysis of some 560 of the donors showed that most TCR beta V segments appeared in productive rearrangements either about 87% or about 30% of the time, which broadly matched IMGT annotations. Most CMV-associated TCR beta chains appeared to be HLA-restricted in a later analysis, and the HLA associations seemed to be driven largely by CMV exposure. Compared with equally common non-associated chains, HLA-associated TCR beta chains in a later analysis were more clonally expanded and had lower generation probabilities. Most TCR sequences were observed very rarely across donors, whereas some public TCRs were present in many individuals. In a later genetic analysis, fewer N-insertions in productive TCRs were reported among donors in an Asian-associated ancestry cluster than the roughly 640-donor mean. A cluster of highly shared sequence variants was judged likely to represent a technical artifact of the sequencing pipeline. A few of the identified cytomegalovirus-associated TCR beta chains were confirmed in vitro to be specific for cytomegalovirus antigens. This cohort had only TCR beta chains sequenced, and the lack of alpha or paired-chain data limited which features could be detected. Correlated functional status among segregating V segments might reflect linkage disequilibrium, but an unknown experimental factor could not be ruled out. It was suggested by the authors that the approach could potentially be generalized to other disease states and immunological phenotypes. A further reported finding was that TCR beta sequences accurately predicted the HLA-A and HLA-B alleles for most subjects in the first cohort. HLA typing was unavailable for some donors at each locus, so association tests used only the typed subset. A later analysis associated around 16,000 TCR beta sequences with specific HLA alleles at a false discovery rate of 0.05. The classifier was reported to diagnose cytomegalovirus status with high specificity and sensitivity in both the original cohort and the validation cohort. In the study, 150 to 200 TCR beta chains were listed as associated with cytomegalovirus. An association between a missense DCLRE1C variant and V-gene and J-gene trimming of TCR beta chains was found in a later genetic analysis and replicated in an independent cohort. When HLA alleles, especially DR and DQ, strongly co-occurred, TCR associations were difficult to assign to individual alleles.

In total, 666 healthy bone marrow donors made up the cohort. Cohort members were all nominally healthy when sampled, although unrecorded immune exposures were likely present. The donor was CMV seronegative and was included in the group of a few hundred seronegative cohort members. A peripheral blood sample was collected from each donor, and TCR beta sequencing was performed on peripheral blood mononuclear cells. Genomic DNA extraction from the blood cell samples was performed with the Qiagen DNeasy Blood Extraction Kit. The method behind the library was the immunoSEQ multiplex PCR assay. The multiplex PCR relied on a mix of 60 forward primers for TCR Vbeta segments and 13 reverse primers for TCR Jbeta segments. A multiplex PCR assay on genomic DNA amplified the CDR3 region of rearranged TCR beta genes. The Illumina HiSeq System was used to sequence the amplified TCR beta libraries as 87-base-pair reads. Under the source paper's analysis protocol: In a later analysis, 77 million or so unique TCR beta chains were counted across the 500 to 700 repertoires, and approximately 11 million of these chains were shared by at least two donors. To remove PCR and sequencing errors, raw reads were error-corrected and collapsed into unique sequences using a nearest-neighbor algorithm that merged closely related sequences. Alignment of CDR3 sequences to IMGT reference sequences was used to assign V, D and J gene segments. For a sequence to be retained, a match of at least six nucleotides was required to both a V gene segment and a J gene segment. A rearrangement counted as productive if the CDR3 had no stop codons and remained in frame with V and J, and every other rearrangement counted as non-productive. Following IMGT convention, CDR3 was defined as the stretch from the second conserved V-encoded cysteine up to the conserved J-encoded phenylalanine. Sequences without an unambiguous match to a single V gene segment were excluded from the earlier analysis of 450 to 750 of the donors. An earlier analysis of some 610 of the donors called V segments functional above 56.7% productive rearrangements and segregating when the between-donor standard deviation exceeded 5%. To diagnose cytomegalovirus status from the catalog of TCR beta chain sequences, a statistical classification framework was built. In a later analysis, V and J genes were assigned by comparing TCR nucleotide sequences against IMGT/GENE-DB human TR gene sequences. A later analysis assigned CDR3 sequences and most-parsimonious VDJ recombination scenarios with the TCRdist pipeline. A later analysis defined each TCR beta chain by its CDR3 amino acid sequence plus V-gene family, and excluded reads lacking a unique V-gene family. As a way to deal with suspected cross-contamination and a sequencing artifact, a later analysis dropped hundreds of nucleotide sequences that were highly shared and had low generation probability. In a later analysis, a clonal expansion index was calculated for each public chain from normalized within-repertoire ranks of inferred template counts. A later analysis computed generation probabilities with a VDJ recombination model fitted to out-of-frame rearrangements, and checked the results against IGoR. Hypergeometric tests were used in a later analysis to score TCR-TCR, TCR-HLA and TCR-CMV co-occurrence, with a repertoire-size bias correction applied to the TCR pairs. False discovery rates were estimated in a later analysis by permuting HLA or CMV assignments 20 times. In a later analysis, co-occurring TCRs were grouped using DBSCAN, and TCRdist sequence similarity was added for clustering within HLA-allele-positive subsets. Repertoires with fewer than 30,000 or more than 120,000 public chains were left out of co-occurrence clustering, as were about 5 repertoires with anomalous nucleotide sharing. What TCRdb holds here is the immuneACCESS table cut down to in-frame rearrangements. Part of the clones is not present; checked against another copy, under half of the missing clones reflect an unresolved V gene, and the others are unexplained. V and J calls and clone size are as listed in that table; D and trimming were resolved from the DNA. Across this sample there are a few hundred thousand clones, with about 87% seen only once. 2% to 3% of the sample is taken by the ten largest.

The specimen was PBMCs. This TCR was recovered from a woman in her late teens or twenties in good health and CMV-seronegative.

The DNA reads TGCAGCGTTGGCGCTAGCACCATATATTTT. Its protein is CSVGASTIYF. This chain is built from TRBV29-1 and TRBJ1-3, with an unclear D gene assignment. The germline V gene specifies SQVTM as CDR1 and ANQGSEA as CDR2. The germline ends are 7 bases apart after V is trimmed by 4 bases and J by 9 bases. Measured from the cysteine to the phenylalanine, the CDR3 is 10 residues long. Here the CDR3 DNA is all that survives: 30 bases in frame from base 1.